This TCR beta chain is from a study of shared T cell receptors in the human thymus. This CDR3 has 17 residues. Germline CDR1 is LGHNA and CDR2 is YSLEER. V lost 1 base, J lost 8 bases, and 13 bases stayed unmatched. TCRdb keeps only in-frame clones here, not all; method: immunoSEQ multiplex PCR. Among hundreds of thousands of clones listed, roughly 90% were seen once. These sequences were also reported in another study, on human thymus T cells. This second study says: Corrective surgery for congenital heart defects was being performed on the healthy Finnish infants who were the donors. Thymus tissue was removed during corrective cardiac surgery. Blood and thymic repertoires both appeared biased in V and J gene usage. Highly overlapping thymic repertoires in unrelated individuals were reported by related research.

The chain is built from TRBV4-3 and TRBJ2-1; 8 nucleotides agree with TRBD2. This sequence was found in a boy younger than two with a congenital heart defect. Sequencing was performed on thymocytes. The CDR3 DNA is TGCGCCAGCAGCCAAGGGTCGGGGGGGGAAGCCCCCCATGAGCAGTTCTTC. It encodes CASSQGSGGEAPHEQFF.